This T cell receptor beta chain was profiled in a study of T-cell memory formation after mild COVID-19. The overall study: TCR clustering was largely donor specific. Study conclusions and caveats: CM and EM subsets held most contracting CD4+ clones; EMRA held CD8+ ones. Some SARS-CoV-2-responding clones were already detected in memory before infection.

The CDR3 length is 16 residues. CDR1 is LNHNV and CDR2 is YYDKDF in the germline V gene (reference sequence). V lost 0 bases and J lost 0, with 10 bases in between. MiXCR was run by TCRdb on the 5' RACE reads, yielding one entry per CDR3 protein. The sample consists of about 360,000 distinct CDR3 sequences, under 15% of them appearing once. This clonotype showed up just a few times. Its antigen is unidentified. The source is a man aged 18 to 30 who had mild COVID-19 (a few samples of this study predate the infection). Cell type and time point are not known. The gene calls are TRBV15 and TRBJ2-3; no clear D gene. Sequencing was carried out using PBMCs or a T cell subset sorted from them (not recorded which). The CDR3 bases are TGTGCCACCAGCAGAGAATGGCAGTTGAGCACAGATACGCAGTATTTT. Translation gives CATSREWQLSTDTQYF.